One sample yielded the 30 T cell receptor beta chains listed below, sequenced in a study of OX40 agonist ivuxolimab in advanced cancers. Sequencing used immunoSEQ multiplex PCR; TCRdb keeps in-frame clones, though not all of them. This table holds about 100,000 clones, around 94% found once. This specimen was CD4+ or CD8+ T cells sorted from blood, taken in a trial of the OX40 agonist ivuxolimab. These receptors all stem from an adult with an advanced solid tumor such as melanoma, head and neck, liver or kidney cancer.

V and J are TRBV7-3 and TRBJ2-1, with a tentative D call TRBD2 (6 bases). The CDR3 contains 17 residues. Trimming left V 0 bases short and J 4 bases short, with 16 bases between. CDR1 and CDR2 from the germline V gene are SGHTA and FQGTGA. CDR3 protein: CASSLTGRGGKYNEQFF. CDR3 nucleotide sequence: TGTGCCAGCAGCTTAACGGGTCGGGGAGGAAAGTACAATGAGCAGTTCTTC.

The chain is built from TRBV7-9 and TRBJ2-2; possible D gene TRBD2, 6 bases. CDR3 length: 12 residues. Germline assignment: CDR1 SEHNR and CDR2 FQNEAQ (reference sequence). Trimming took off 4 bases at V and 6 bases at J, with 6 bases between the two ends. The CDR3 loop is CASSSSAGELFF. The CDR3 coding sequence is TGTGCCAGCAGCTCTAGCGCCGGGGAGCTGTTTTTT.

This sequence joins TRBV19 and TRBJ1-1; TRBD1 agrees at 7 bases. J was trimmed by 5 bases and V by 7 bases; bases with no gene match: 10. The CDR3 covers 14 residues. CDR1 and CDR2 from the germline V gene are LNHDA and SQIVND (reference sequence). This CDR3 is CASTLKGAATEAFF. CDR3 nucleotides: TGTGCCAGTACCCTAAAGGGGGCGGCGACTGAAGCTTTCTTT.

The rearrangement uses TRBV6-6 and TRBJ2-5, with D possibly matching TRBD1 (6 bases). The CDR3 length is 16 residues. CDR1 is MNHNY, CDR2 SVGAGI, per germline (reference sequence). Deletions cut 0 bases from V and 5 bases from J, with 16 bases between. CDR3 protein: CASSYSVGTSWETQYF. The CDR3 region has the DNA TGTGCCAGCAGTTACTCGGTTGGGACAAGCTGGGAGACCCAGTACTTC.

This chain joins TRBV27 and TRBJ2-7, with D perhaps matching TRBD1 (6 bases). Germline V gives CDR1 MNHEY, CDR2 SMNVEV (reference sequence). The CDR3 has 14 amino acids. With 2 bases removed from V and 3 bases from J, the gap between germline ends came to 11 bases. The chain's CDR3 is CASSLPDRHYEQYF. CDR3 DNA sequence: TGTGCCAGCAGTTTACCAGACAGGCACTACGAGCAGTACTTC.

DNA for the CDR3: TGTGCCTGGATCCGGGACAGGGACTGGAACACTGAAGCTTTCTTT. Its translation is CAWIRDRDWNTEAFF. The V and J genes are TRBV30 and TRBJ1-1; 9 bases agree with TRBD1. In germline, CDR1 is GTSNPN, CDR2 SVGIG (reference sequence). This CDR3 has 15 residues. With 4 bases clipped from V and 1 base from J, the junction kept 7 bases outside the gene matches.

The genes are TRBV4-1 and TRBJ2-7; a possible D gene is TRBD2 (5 bases). Looked up from germline, CDR1 is MGHRA and CDR2 is YSYEKL. The CDR3 consists of 14 residues. The V end lost 2 bases, the J end lost 2 bases, and 10 bases lay between the germline ends. The CDR3 coding sequence is TGCGCCAGCAGCCAAAGTTCACTAGCCTACGAGCAGTACTTC. This sequence encodes CASSQSSLAYEQYF.

The chain links TRBV27 to TRBJ2-3, with TRBD1 identical over 8 bases. In germline, CDR1 is MNHEY, CDR2 SMNVEV (reference sequence). The CDR3 is made up of 15 amino acids. Unmatched junction bases numbered 3, after V lost 4 bases and J lost 0 bases. CDR3 bases: TGTGCCAGCAGTTATCGGGACAGGAGCACAGATACGCAGTATTTT. As protein: CASSYRDRSTDTQYF.

The chain uses TRBV9 and TRBJ2-5; D possibly corresponds to TRBD2 (5 bases). Germline V gene lookup returns CDR1 SGDLS and CDR2 YYNGEE. The CDR3 consists of 14 residues. The germline V and J ends were trimmed by 0 bases and 7 bases, with 13 bases remaining between them. The CDR3 DNA is TGTGCCAGCAGCGTAGCGGAGCATCGGGGGACCCAGTACTTC. Its translation is CASSVAEHRGTQYF.

The chain couples TRBV9 to TRBJ1-1, with 10 bases matching TRBD1. The J segment lost 7 bases and the V segment lost 3 bases, leaving 3 bases of the junction unmatched. CDR1 is SGDLS, CDR2 YYNGEE, per germline. The CDR3 spans 13 residues. The CDR3 sequence is CASSEGTGVEAFF. The DNA of the CDR3 is TGTGCCAGCAGCGAGGGGACAGGGGTTGAAGCTTTCTTT.

The genes are TRBV19 and TRBJ1-1; D unclear. In germline, CDR1 is LNHDA, CDR2 SQIVND (reference sequence). The CDR3 spans 12 residues. The ends were cut back, 5 bases at V and 1 base at J, with 5 bases in the middle. The CDR3 reads CASSFPNTEAFF. The CDR3 nucleotides are TGTGCCAGTAGTTTTCCGAACACTGAAGCTTTCTTT.

The chain recombines TRBV27 with TRBJ2-7, with D possibly TRBD2 on 5 matching bases. CDR1 MNHEY and CDR2 SMNVEV come from the germline V gene (reference sequence). The CDR3 has 14 amino acids. V lost 5 bases and J lost 3, with 14 bases in between. CDR3 nucleotides: TGTGCCAGCAGTATCGCGGACGGGAACTACGAGCAGTACTTC. It specifies CASSIADGNYEQYF.

This clone was detected only once. The V gene is TRBV4-3, the J gene TRBJ2-7, with 8 nucleotides matching TRBD1. Germline V CDR1 and CDR2: LGHNA, YSLEER. With 5 bases clipped from V and 0 bases from J, the junction kept 6 bases outside the gene matches. The CDR3 is 15 amino acids. CDR3 sequence reads: CASSARTGPSYEQYF. The CDR3 DNA sequence: TGCGCCAGCAGCGCCCGGACAGGGCCCTCCTACGAGCAGTACTTC.

The V and J genes are TRBV30 and TRBJ2-7; 8 bases agree with TRBD2. Trimming took 0 bases from V and 6 from J; bases not matched to a gene: 4. From germline, CDR1 is GTSNPN and CDR2 SVGIG (reference sequence). The CDR3 has 13 residues. The DNA for the CDR3 is TGTGCCTGGAGTGTTAGCGGGGCCTTCGAGCAGTACTTC. Residues: CAWSVSGAFEQYF.

This chain joins TRBV9 and TRBJ1-1, with 9 nucleotides matching TRBD1. Germline V gene sequence: CDR1 SGDLS, CDR2 YYNGEE. This CDR3 has 13 amino acids. V trimming: 0 bases; J trimming: 8 bases; junction bases outside the gene matches: 2. The CDR3 DNA follows: TGTGCCAGCAGCGTAGAGGGACAGGGAGAAGCTTTCTTT. This gives the protein CASSVEGQGEAFF. Looking up the rest from reference TRBV9 and TRBJ1-1 gives the full variable domain: DSGVTQTPKHLITATGQRVTLRCSPRSGDLSVYWYQQSLDQGLQFLIQYYNGEERAKGNILERFSAQQFPDLHSELNLSSLELGDSALYFCASSVEGQGEAFFGQGTRLTVV.

CDR3 residues: CAGHSRWYEQYF. DNA for the CDR3: TGTGCCGGACACTCAAGGTGGTACGAGCAGTACTTC. V is TRBV30 and J is TRBJ2-7, with TRBD1 as a possible D gene (5 bases). The CDR3 has 12 amino acids. Germline V gene data show CDR1 as GTSNPN and CDR2 as SVGIG (reference sequence). Trimming stripped 8 bases from V and 4 bases from J, with 15 bases between.

V is TRBV27 and J is TRBJ2-7; possibly TRBD2 for D (6 bases). The CDR3 is 14 residues long. Deletions cut 2 bases from V and 0 bases from J, with 8 bases between. Germline V gives CDR1 MNHEY, CDR2 SMNVEV (reference sequence). The CDR3 DNA reads TGTGCCAGCAGTTTAGCGGGGAGCTCCTACGAGCAGTACTTC. This encodes CASSLAGSSYEQYF.

This chain connects TRBV15 to TRBJ1-4, with 8 bases lining up with TRBD1. The length of the CDR3 is 14 residues. V shed 5 bases, J shed 2 bases, and the junction held 1 base outside the gene matches. Germline V CDR1 and CDR2: LNHNV, YYDKDF (reference sequence). The CDR3 region is CATSQGATNEKLFF. The CDR3 nucleotides are TGTGCCACCAGCCAGGGGGCTACTAATGAAAAACTGTTTTTT.

V usage is TRBV10-2 and J usage is TRBJ1-1; TRBD1 might be the D (5 bases). CDR3 length: 14 amino acids. The V and J ends lost 2 bases and 2 bases respectively, with 9 bases between them. The V gene's germline CDR1 is WSHSY and CDR2 SAAADI. CDR3 in amino acids: CASSEIGGNTEAFF. The CDR3 DNA is TGCGCCAGCAGTGAGATTGGGGGAAACACTGAAGCTTTCTTT.

The chain couples TRBV6-5 to TRBJ2-1; D remains ambiguous. The CDR3 contains 14 residues. V lost 0 bases and J lost 9, with 12 bases in between. Per the germline V gene, CDR1 is MNHEY and CDR2 is SVGAGI. The CDR3 here is CASSYSDAKVEQFF. CDR3 in DNA: TGTGCCAGCAGTTACTCGGACGCTAAGGTTGAGCAGTTCTTC.

The chain carries TRBV4-1 and TRBJ1-2; D uncertain. The CDR3 runs 16 residues. V was shortened by 1 base and J by 0 bases, with 12 bases between the two germline ends. CDR1 MGHRA and CDR2 YSYEKL come from the germline V gene. The CDR3 DNA reads TGCGCCAGCAGCCAAGTCCCCCACGGAGCTAACTATGGCTACACCTTC. Residues: CASSQVPHGANYGYTF.

V is TRBV2 and J is TRBJ1-2; D unresolved. V was clipped by 7 bases and J by 5 bases, with 17 bases between them. CDR1 is SNHLY and CDR2 is FYNNEI in the germline V gene. This CDR3 is built from 14 residues. The CDR3 here is CASTASTILYGYTF. DNA of the CDR3: TGTGCCAGCACAGCCTCGACAATTCTATATGGCTACACCTTC.

This clone has a handful of counts. CDR3 DNA: TGTGCCAGCTCACTCACCGACAGGCCGGGGGAGCTGTTTTTT. This gives the protein CASSLTDRPGELFF. The chain links TRBV18 to TRBJ2-2, with D perhaps TRBD1 (6 bases). CDR1 is KGHSH and CDR2 is LQKENI in the germline V gene. The CDR3 loop spans 14 amino acids. The V gene lost 4 bases and the J gene lost 8 bases, with 14 bases spanning the gap.

This clone has just one count. This chain joins TRBV9 and TRBJ2-3; 7 bases map to TRBD1. V was pared by 5 bases and J by 3 bases, with 6 bases of the junction left unmatched. The CDR3 loop spans 14 amino acids. The germline gives CDR1 SGDLS, CDR2 YYNGEE. CDR3 nucleotides: TGTGCCAGCAGGTCCCCGGGACAGACAGATACGCAGTATTTT. This sequence encodes CASRSPGQTDTQYF.

Within the sample, this clone is medium-sized. This sequence joins TRBV14 and TRBJ2-7; 8 bases are a match to TRBD2. V lost 0 bases to trimming and J lost 1 base; unmatched junction nucleotides: 5. The germline gives CDR1 SGHDN, CDR2 FVKESK. CDR3 length: 16 amino acids. CDR3: CASSQDFAGGSYEQYF. The CDR3 DNA reads TGTGCCAGCAGCCAAGATTTCGCGGGAGGATCCTACGAGCAGTACTTC.

This chain links TRBV6-1 with TRBJ2-1; D not certain. Trimming stripped 0 bases from V and 8 bases from J, with 2 bases between. CDR3 length: 11 amino acids. CDR1 MNHNS and CDR2 SASEGT come from the germline V gene. CDR3 sequence (DNA): TGTGCCAGCAGTGAAGCCGATGAGCAGTTCTTC. Amino acid sequence: CASSEADEQFF.

The gene calls are TRBV9 and TRBJ2-1; D may be TRBD1 or TRBD2 (6 bases each). From germline, CDR1 is SGDLS and CDR2 YYNGEE. V was cut by 0 bases and J by 0 bases, with 7 bases left in between. The CDR3 runs to 15 residues. CDR3 DNA sequence: TGTGCCAGCAGCGTAGAGGGGGGCTCCTACAATGAGCAGTTCTTC. Protein sequence: CASSVEGGSYNEQFF.

The chain joins TRBV10-1 to TRBJ2-5; D gene uncertain. The J call is uncertain, as TRBJ2-7 better fits the DNA end. Germline CDR1 and CDR2: WNHNN and SYGVQD (reference sequence). The CDR3 length is 12 residues. The CDR3: CASSESSSEQYF. CDR3 coding DNA: TGCGCCAGCAGTGAGTCGAGTTCCGAGCAGTACTTC.

The chain has TRBV9 and TRBJ2-1; 10 bases are shared with TRBD2. Germline CDR1 SGDLS, CDR2 YYNGEE. J gave up 4 bases and V 5 bases, and 9 bases lay outside the gene matches. The CDR3 consists of 16 residues. CDR3 region: CASSHSGGAPYNEQFF. For the CDR3, the DNA is TGTGCCAGCAGTCACAGCGGGGGGGCGCCATACAATGAGCAGTTCTTC.

The V and J genes are TRBV2 and TRBJ2-3; TRBD2 matches 8 bases. The CDR3 runs to 16 residues. Germline lookup yields CDR1 SNHLY and CDR2 FYNNEI. Losses at the gene ends were 7 bases for V and 2 bases for J; bases not matched to a gene: 11. In nucleotides, the CDR3 is TGTGCCAGCAACGGGAGGGGGGGTTTCTACACAGATACGCAGTATTTT. Its translation is CASNGRGGFYTDTQYF.